This T cell receptor beta chain was profiled in a study of neurological immune-mediated disorders. Study-level points and caveats: HTLV-1-associated myelopathy showed the most TCR clonal expansion; multiple sclerosis the least, below healthy controls.

Looked up from germline, CDR1 is SGHDN and CDR2 is FVKESK. The CDR3 length is 11 residues. V lost 2 bases to trimming and J lost 9 bases, with 5 bases between them. It was by 5'RACE with 10-nucleotide random UMIs that the cDNA was made. TCRdb recomputed calls from the 5' RACE reads with MiXCR, one row per CDR3 protein. The sample lists around 25,000 distinct CDR3 sequences, about 13% occurring once. From 2 million PBMCs stored at -80 C, the unsorted libraries were generated. This clonotype qualifies as medium-sized. As yet, its antigen is unknown. The source of this sequence is a woman in her sixties with HTLV-1-associated myelopathy (HAM/TSP). The rearrangement uses TRBV14 and TRBJ2-1; tentative D call: TRBD2 (5 bases). The sequenced sample consisted of PBMCs. As DNA, the CDR3 is TGTGCCAGCAGCCAAACTAGTGAGCAGTTCTTC. This translates into CASSQTSEQFF.